This TCR beta chain was identified during a study of shared clonotypes between healthy human individuals. For the study at large: Contributing individuals were two females and a few males aged 18 to 49.

Study outcomes and limitations: With few donors, the genetic and exposure-history diversity represented was limited.

Unsorted PBMC DNA sequencing spanned ten immunoSEQ deep assay plates. TCRdb's copy holds only in-frame clones and misses some; the assay was immunoSEQ multiplex PCR. The profile covers roughly 95,000 clones, with about half appearing a single time and roughly 16% taken by the ten largest. As regards this clone: Its specificity is not known.

Germline V gene lookup returns CDR1 MDHEN and CDR2 SYDVKM. The CDR3 consists of 14 residues. Sequencing input: PBMCs. This TCR was recovered from a woman aged 40 to 55 in good health. Some clones in this sample may be carry-over from other donors' samples. The chain couples TRBV28 to TRBJ2-5; 7 bases fit TRBD1. Gene TRBJ2-7 matches the end of the DNA better, so the J call may be wrong. The CDR3 nucleotides are TGTGCCAGCAACCCCGGGGACAGCCGCTACGAGCAGTACTTC. It encodes CASNPGDSRYEQYF.